This T cell receptor beta chain derives from a study of response to subunit inactivated influenza vaccine. Regarding the study as a whole: T cells newly recruited by each seasonal influenza vaccination are few, the authors suggested.

TCRdb reprocessed the RT-PCR reads via MiXCR and lists one record per CDR3 protein. There are 450,000 to 550,000 distinct CDR3 sequences in the sample; over 25% occur only once, and 1.9% lies in the top ten. This CDR3 region has 14 residues. Trimming cost V 4 bases and J 7 bases; bases outside gene matches: 8. The table lists this clonotype with a few counts. The antigen is unknown. The specimen was CD4+ T cells sorted from PBMCs, collected more than 4 days after vaccination. The chain carries TRBV12-3 or TRBV12-4 and TRBJ2-7; TRBD1 agrees at 9 bases. The receptor was isolated from a man in his fifties or sixties who received an inactivated influenza vaccine. The CDR3 sequence: CASSWGQGTREQYF. In DNA, the CDR3 is TGTGCCAGCAGTTGGGGACAGGGTACTAGAGAGCAGTACTTC.